This T cell receptor (beta chain) was sequenced in a study of CD8 T cells in ankylosing spondylitis. Study outcomes and limitations: Enrichment of disease-linked clones was reportedly significant in matched ankylosing spondylitis synovial fluid. Reactive arthritis synovial fluid and blood previously showed some of these motif variants.

Worth noting for this clonotype: No antigen is known for it.

TCRdb reanalysed the 5' RACE reads using MiXCR and keeps one entry per CDR3 protein. The sample includes 150,000 or so distinct CDR3 sequences, about a third seen only once; the top ten take 6%. The sample taken for sequencing was synovial fluid, either unsorted or a sorted T cell fraction (not recorded which). This sequence was found in a male donor with ankylosing spondylitis.

CDR3 sequence: CASMNRERDHGYTF. The CDR3 DNA is TGTGCCAGCATGAACCGGGAGAGGGACCATGGCTACACCTTC. The chain couples TRBV28 to TRBJ1-2; D may be TRBD1 (5 bases). The CDR3 loop spans 14 amino acids. Germline V gives CDR1 MDHEN, CDR2 SYDVKM. The V gene lost 7 bases and the J gene lost 6 bases, with 18 bases spanning the gap.